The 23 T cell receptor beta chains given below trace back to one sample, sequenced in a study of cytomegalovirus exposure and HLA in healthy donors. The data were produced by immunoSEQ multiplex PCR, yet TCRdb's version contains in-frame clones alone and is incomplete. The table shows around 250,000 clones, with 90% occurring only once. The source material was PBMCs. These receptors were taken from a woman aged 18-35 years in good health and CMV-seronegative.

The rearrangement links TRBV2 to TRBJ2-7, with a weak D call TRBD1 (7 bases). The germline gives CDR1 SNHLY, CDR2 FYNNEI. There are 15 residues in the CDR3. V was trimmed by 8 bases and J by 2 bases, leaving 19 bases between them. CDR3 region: CASVRGPRGPYEQYV. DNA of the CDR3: TGTGCCAGCGTTAGGGGGCCACGGGGGCCCTACGAGCAGTACGTC.

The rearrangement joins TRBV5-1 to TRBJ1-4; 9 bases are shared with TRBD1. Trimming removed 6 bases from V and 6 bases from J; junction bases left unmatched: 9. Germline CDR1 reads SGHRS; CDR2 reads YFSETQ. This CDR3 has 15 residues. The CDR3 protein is CASTSQGARDEKLFF. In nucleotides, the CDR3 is TGCGCCAGCACCTCACAGGGGGCGCGGGATGAAAAACTGTTTTTT.

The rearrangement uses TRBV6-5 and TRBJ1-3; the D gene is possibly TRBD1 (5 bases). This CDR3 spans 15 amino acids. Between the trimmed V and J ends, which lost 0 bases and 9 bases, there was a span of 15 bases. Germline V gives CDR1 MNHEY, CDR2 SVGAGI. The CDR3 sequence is CASSYSWGSHGTIYF. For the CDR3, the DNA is TGTGCCAGCAGTTACTCATGGGGCTCCCATGGCACCATATATTTT.

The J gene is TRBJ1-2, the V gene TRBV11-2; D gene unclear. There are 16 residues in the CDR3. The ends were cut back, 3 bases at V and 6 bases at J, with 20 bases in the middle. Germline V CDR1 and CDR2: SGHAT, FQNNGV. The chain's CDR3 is CASSFPYNFADNGYTF. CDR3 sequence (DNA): TGTGCCAGCAGCTTCCCTTACAATTTTGCGGATAATGGCTACACCTTC.

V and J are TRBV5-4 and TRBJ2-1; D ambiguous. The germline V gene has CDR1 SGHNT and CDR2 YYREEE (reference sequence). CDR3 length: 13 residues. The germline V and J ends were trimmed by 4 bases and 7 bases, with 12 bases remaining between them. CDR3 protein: CASSRPTANEQFF. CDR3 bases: TGTGCCAGCAGCCGACCCACAGCAAATGAGCAGTTCTTC.

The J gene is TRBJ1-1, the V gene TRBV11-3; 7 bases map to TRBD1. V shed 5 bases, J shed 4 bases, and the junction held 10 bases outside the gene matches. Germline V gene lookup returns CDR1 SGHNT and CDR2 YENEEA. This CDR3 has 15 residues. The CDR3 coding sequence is TGTGCCAGCAGCGCTACAGGGGACGGTGGCACTGAAGCTTTCTTT. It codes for CASSATGDGGTEAFF.

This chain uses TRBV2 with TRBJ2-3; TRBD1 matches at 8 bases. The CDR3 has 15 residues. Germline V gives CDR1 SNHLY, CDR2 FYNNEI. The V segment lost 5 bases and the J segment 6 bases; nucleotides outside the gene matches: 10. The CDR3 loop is CASSWTGKFGDTQYF. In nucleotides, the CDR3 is TGTGCCAGCAGTTGGACAGGGAAGTTTGGTGATACGCAGTATTTT.

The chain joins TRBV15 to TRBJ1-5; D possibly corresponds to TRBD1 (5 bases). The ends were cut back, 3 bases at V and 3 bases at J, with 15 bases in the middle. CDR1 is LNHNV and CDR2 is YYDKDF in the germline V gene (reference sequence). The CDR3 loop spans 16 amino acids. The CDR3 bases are TGTGCCACCAGCAGCAATTATAGACAGCACAATCAGCCCCAGCATTTT. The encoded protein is CATSSNYRQHNQPQHF.

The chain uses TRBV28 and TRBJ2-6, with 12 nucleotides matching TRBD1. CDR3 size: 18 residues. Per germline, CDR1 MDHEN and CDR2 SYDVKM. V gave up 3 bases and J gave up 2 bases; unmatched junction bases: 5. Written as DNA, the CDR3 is TGTGCCAGCAGTTTGGCCGGGACAGGGGGCCCTGGGGCCAACGTCCTGACTTTC. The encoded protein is CASSLAGTGGPGANVLTF.

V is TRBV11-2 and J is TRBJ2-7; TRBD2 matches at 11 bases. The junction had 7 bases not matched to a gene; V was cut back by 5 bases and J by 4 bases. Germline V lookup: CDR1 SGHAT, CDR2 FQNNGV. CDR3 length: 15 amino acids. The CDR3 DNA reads TGTGCCAGCAGCCCCACTAGCGGGGGAGGATACGAGCAGTACTTC. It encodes CASSPTSGGGYEQYF.

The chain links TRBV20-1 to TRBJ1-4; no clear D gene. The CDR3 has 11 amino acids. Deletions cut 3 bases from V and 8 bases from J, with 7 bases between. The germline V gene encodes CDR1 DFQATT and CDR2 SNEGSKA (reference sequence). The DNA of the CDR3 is TGCAGTGCTAGGGTTAGCGAAAAACTGTTTTTT. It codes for CSARVSEKLFF.

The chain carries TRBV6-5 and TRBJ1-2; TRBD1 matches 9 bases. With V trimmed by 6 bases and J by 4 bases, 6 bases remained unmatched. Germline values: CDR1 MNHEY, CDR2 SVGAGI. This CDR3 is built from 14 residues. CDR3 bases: TGTGCCAGCAGCCGAACGACAGGGGGCTATGGCTACACCTTC. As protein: CASSRTTGGYGYTF.

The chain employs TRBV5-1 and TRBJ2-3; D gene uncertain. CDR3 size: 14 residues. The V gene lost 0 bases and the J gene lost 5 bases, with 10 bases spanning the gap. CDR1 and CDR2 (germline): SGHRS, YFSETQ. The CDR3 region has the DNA TGCGCCAGCAGCTTGGGGCGGCCTAGAGATACGCAGTATTTT. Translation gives CASSLGRPRDTQYF.

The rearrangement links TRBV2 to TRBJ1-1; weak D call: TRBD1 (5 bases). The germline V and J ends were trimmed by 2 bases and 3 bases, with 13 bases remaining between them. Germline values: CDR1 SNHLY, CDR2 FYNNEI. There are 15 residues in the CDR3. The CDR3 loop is CASSEIWGGYTEAFF. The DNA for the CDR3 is TGTGCCAGCAGTGAAATATGGGGGGGGTACACTGAAGCTTTCTTT.

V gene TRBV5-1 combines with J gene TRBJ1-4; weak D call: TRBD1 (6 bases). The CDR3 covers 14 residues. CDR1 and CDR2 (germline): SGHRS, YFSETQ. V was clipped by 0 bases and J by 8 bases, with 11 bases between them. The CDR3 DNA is TGCGCCAGCAGCTTGGGCAGGGGACGGGAAAAACTGTTTTTT. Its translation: CASSLGRGREKLFF.

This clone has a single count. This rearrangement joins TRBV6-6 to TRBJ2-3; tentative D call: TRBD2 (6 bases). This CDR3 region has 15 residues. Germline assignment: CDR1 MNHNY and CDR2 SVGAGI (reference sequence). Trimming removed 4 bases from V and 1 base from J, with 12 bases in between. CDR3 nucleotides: TGTGCCAGCAGTTTACTAGCATTCGGCACAGATACGCAGTATTTT. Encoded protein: CASSLLAFGTDTQYF.

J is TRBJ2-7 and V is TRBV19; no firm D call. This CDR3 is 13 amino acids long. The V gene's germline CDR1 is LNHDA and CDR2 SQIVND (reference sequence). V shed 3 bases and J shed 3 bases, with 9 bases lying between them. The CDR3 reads CASSMETVYEQYV. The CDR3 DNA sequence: TGTGCCAGTAGTATGGAGACGGTCTACGAGCAGTACGTC.

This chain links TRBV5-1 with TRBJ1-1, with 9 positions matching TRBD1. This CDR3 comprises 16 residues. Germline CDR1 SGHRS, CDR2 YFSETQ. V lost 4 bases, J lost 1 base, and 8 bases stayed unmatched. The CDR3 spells CASSLLDRGTNTEAFF. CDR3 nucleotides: TGCGCCAGCAGCCTGCTGGACAGGGGAACGAACACTGAAGCTTTCTTT. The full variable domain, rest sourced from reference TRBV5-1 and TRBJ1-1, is KAGVTQTPRYLIKTRGQQVTLSCSPISGHRSVSWYQQTPGQGLQFLFEYFSETQRNKGNFPGRFSGRQFSNSRSEMNVSTLELGDSALYLCASSLLDRGTNTEAFFGQGTRLTVV.

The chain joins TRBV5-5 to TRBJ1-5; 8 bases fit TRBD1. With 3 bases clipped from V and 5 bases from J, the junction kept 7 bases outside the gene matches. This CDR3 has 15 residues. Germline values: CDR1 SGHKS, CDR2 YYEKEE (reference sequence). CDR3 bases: TGTGCCAGCAGCTGGTGGTCGGGACAGGATCAGCCCCAGCATTTT. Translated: CASSWWSGQDQPQHF.

CDR3 DNA: TGTGCCAGCTCACCGAGCCTATCCGAGCAGTACTTC. It yields the protein CASSPSLSEQYF. The V and J genes are TRBV18 and TRBJ2-7; D not resolved. The CDR3 covers 12 residues. V dropped 3 bases and J dropped 6 bases, with 9 bases sitting between them. Germline-derived CDR1 and CDR2 are KGHSH and LQKENI.

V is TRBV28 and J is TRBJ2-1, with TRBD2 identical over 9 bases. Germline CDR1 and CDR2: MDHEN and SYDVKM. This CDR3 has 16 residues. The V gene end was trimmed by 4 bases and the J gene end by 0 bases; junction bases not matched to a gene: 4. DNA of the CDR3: TGTGCCAGCAGTTCCAGACTAGCGGCCTCCTACAATGAGCAGTTCTTC. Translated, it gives CASSSRLAASYNEQFF.

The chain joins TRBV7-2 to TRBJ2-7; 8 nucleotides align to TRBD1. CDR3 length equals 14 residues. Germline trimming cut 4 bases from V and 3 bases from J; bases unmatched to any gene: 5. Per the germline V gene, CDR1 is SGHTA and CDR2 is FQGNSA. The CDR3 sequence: CASSSRQGIYEQYF. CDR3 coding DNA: TGTGCCAGCAGCTCGCGACAGGGGATCTACGAGCAGTACTTC.

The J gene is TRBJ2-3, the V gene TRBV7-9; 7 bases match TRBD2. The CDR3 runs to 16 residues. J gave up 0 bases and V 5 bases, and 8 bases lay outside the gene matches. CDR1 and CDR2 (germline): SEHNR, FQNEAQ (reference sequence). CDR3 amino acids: CASSSRLAPSTDTQYF. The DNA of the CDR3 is TGTGCCAGCAGCAGTCGACTAGCTCCAAGCACAGATACGCAGTATTTT.